These 9 T cell receptor beta chains originate from one sample sequenced in a study of metastatic and nonmetastatic thyroid tumors. Nobody among the patients had been given any treatment before thyroid surgery. TCRdb reanalyzed the PCR reads with MiXCR. Here the sample spans 30,000 to 50,000 clones, about 13% being singletons. The specimen sequenced was blood. These receptors were collected from a female donor with papillary thyroid cancer or a benign thyroid nodule (not recorded which). Some clones in this sample may be carry-over from other donors' samples.

The V and J genes are TRBV6-5 and TRBJ2-7; 8 bases map to TRBD1. Germline-derived CDR1 and CDR2 are MNHEY and SVGAGI. The CDR3 loop spans 17 amino acids. V lost 0 bases to trimming and J lost 5 bases; unmatched junction nucleotides: 12. The CDR3 DNA sequence: TGTGCCAGCAGTTACTCCCTAGGACAGGGCCGTCCCCACGAGCAGTACTTC. It codes for CASSYSLGQGRPHEQYF.

This clone was seen many times. Other DNA sequences in the same sample also yield this CDR3. This chain links TRBV3-1 with TRBJ1-2; no definite D call. The germline V gene has CDR1 LGHDT and CDR2 YNNKEL (reference sequence). There are 12 residues in the CDR3. Trimming took off 8 bases at V and 8 bases at J, with 15 bases between the two ends. CDR3 sequence reads: CASSLAGLGYTF. The CDR3 region has the DNA TGTGCCAGCTCCCTCGCGGGGTTGGGCTACACCTTC.

This clone is labeled as medium-sized. The J gene is TRBJ2-1, the V gene TRBV6-1; a possible D gene is TRBD1 (5 bases). From germline, CDR1 is MNHNS and CDR2 SASEGT. The V gene lost 2 bases and the J gene lost 15 bases, with 17 bases spanning the gap. The CDR3 sequence is 13 residues long. The CDR3 loop reads CASSENAGRGLFF. In DNA form, the CDR3 reads TGTGCCAGCAGTGAAAATGCAGGAAGGGGCCTGTTCTTC.

The chain is built from TRBV5-1 and TRBJ2-7; no reliable D call. The CDR3 totals 12 residues. V gave up 2 bases and J gave up 5 bases, with 8 bases separating them. The V gene's germline CDR1 is SGHRS and CDR2 YFSETQ. CDR3 sequence reads: CASSLSRDEQYF. CDR3 DNA: TGCGCCAGCAGCTTAAGCCGGGACGAGCAGTACTTC. The entire variable domain, with the rest obtained from reference TRBV5-1 and TRBJ2-7, is as follows: KAGVTQTPRYLIKTRGQQVTLSCSPISGHRSVSWYQQTPGQGLQFLFEYFSETQRNKGNFPGRFSGRQFSNSRSEMNVSTLELGDSALYLCASSLSRDEQYFGPGTRLTVT.

This clone came up many times. The chain uses TRBV20-1 and TRBJ2-5, with D hard to call. CDR1 and CDR2 (germline): DFQATT, SNEGSKA (reference sequence). The CDR3 runs 11 residues. V was pared by 3 bases and J by 6 bases, with 8 bases between. CDR3 region: CSASGLKTQYF. The CDR3 DNA follows: TGCAGTGCTAGCGGATTGAAGACCCAGTACTTC.

In the case of this clone: One junction end does not reproduce the germline sequence, and a read error may be involved. The CDR3 region has the DNA TGCAGTGCTATACCCGCTCCCGGGGAGGGCTATGTCTACACCTTC. It is translated as CSAIPAPGEGYVYTF. The chain combines TRBV20-1 with TRBJ1-2; D is ambiguous. The CDR3 runs to 15 residues. Germline CDR1 DFQATT, CDR2 SNEGSKA (reference sequence).

A word on this clone: At one end the junction does not follow the germline gene, possibly because of a read error. This sequence joins TRBV11-3 and TRBJ2-2, with D perhaps matching TRBD2 (6 bases). There are 14 residues in the CDR3. Germline V gene lookup returns CDR1 SGHNT and CDR2 YENEEA. The CDR3 is CANSSGVGTGELFF. CDR3 sequence (DNA): TGTGCCAACAGCTCGGGGGTTGGCACCGGGGAGCTGTTTTTT.

This clone was counted ten times or more. Other DNA variants within this sample encode the same CDR3. V and J are TRBV11-2 and TRBJ1-5, with D maybe TRBD1 (5 bases). Germline assignment: CDR1 SGHAT and CDR2 FQNNGV. The length of the CDR3 is 19 residues. The germline V and J ends were trimmed by 8 bases and 1 base, with 27 bases remaining between them. This CDR3 reads CASRLRGDGGGRSNQPQHF. CDR3 bases: TGTGCCAGCCGCCTGCGGGGGGACGGGGGAGGTAGAAGCAATCAGCCCCAGCATTTT.

Ten or more counts support this clone. The chain uses TRBV4-1 and TRBJ1-1; D call uncertain. The V gene's germline CDR1 is MGHRA and CDR2 YSYEKL. CDR3 length equals 15 residues. The V end lost 1 base, the J end lost 0 bases, and 9 bases lay between the germline ends. The CDR3 loop is CASSQGGQLNTEAFF. The CDR3 DNA reads TGCGCCAGCAGCCAAGGAGGGCAACTGAACACTGAAGCTTTCTTT.